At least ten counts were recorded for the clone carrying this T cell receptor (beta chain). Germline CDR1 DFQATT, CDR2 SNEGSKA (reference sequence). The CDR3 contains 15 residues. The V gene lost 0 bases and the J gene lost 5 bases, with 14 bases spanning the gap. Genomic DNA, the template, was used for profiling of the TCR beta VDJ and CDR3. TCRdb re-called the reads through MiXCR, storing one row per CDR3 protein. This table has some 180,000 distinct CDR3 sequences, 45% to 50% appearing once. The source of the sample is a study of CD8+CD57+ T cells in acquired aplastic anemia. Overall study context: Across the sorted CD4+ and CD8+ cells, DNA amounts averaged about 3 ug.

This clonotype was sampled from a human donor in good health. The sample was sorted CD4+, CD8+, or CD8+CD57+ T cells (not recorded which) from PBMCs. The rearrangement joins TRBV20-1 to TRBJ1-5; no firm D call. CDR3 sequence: CSARERGPRYQPQHF. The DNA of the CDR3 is TGCAGTGCTAGAGAACGAGGGCCCAGGTATCAGCCCCAGCATTTT.